The entry that follows covers one T cell receptor beta chain sequence. What it binds is not known. The data are from a study of neurological immune-mediated disorders. Germline CDR1 KGHSH, CDR2 LQKENI. J lost 3 bases, V lost 3 bases, and 7 bases had no gene match. The CDR3 extends over 15 amino acids. Template-switch 5'RACE cDNA synthesis added a 10-nucleotide unique molecular identifier. From 15-18 subjects, over 180 million TCR-beta sequences were obtained in each sequencing run. TCRdb re-derived calls from the 5' RACE reads in MiXCR, one entry per CDR3 protein. This table holds about 76,000 distinct CDR3 sequences, 17% found once. Overall study results and limits: The study found the most TCR clonal expansion in HTLV-1-associated myelopathy and the least in multiple sclerosis, below healthy controls.

PBMCs stored at -80 C, 2 million in total, were the source of the unsorted libraries. The chain has TRBV18 and TRBJ2-7; 8 bases line up with TRBD1. Sample: PBMCs. The sequence was collected from a woman aged 35 to 49 in good health. Here the CDR3 reads CASSPDRGRGYEQYF. The CDR3 DNA reads as TGTGCCAGCTCACCCGACAGGGGAAGGGGCTACGAGCAGTACTTC.